This TCR beta chain was identified in a study of blood T cell repertoires in COVID-19. On the study more broadly: Some COVID-19 samples were acute and others convalescent; all came from the United States, Italy and Spain. The analysed material was cDNA or gDNA that came from T cells, B-cell-depleted T cells, or PBMCs.

Trimming shortened V by 3 bases and J by 2 bases, and 9 bases separated the two germline ends. Germline values: CDR1 LNHNV, CDR2 YYDKDF (reference sequence). This CDR3 region has 14 residues. As processed by the authors: Nucleated cell number was recorded as an estimate derived from reference gene primer amplification. Assay: immunoSEQ multiplex PCR; the TCRdb copy retains only in-frame clones and omits some. The V and J calls and clone size were taken over from that table, and D and trimming were inferred from the DNA. The table shows 200,000 to 250,000 clones, with 70% to 85% occurring only once. This receptor was identified in a woman aged 80 or over with acute or convalescent COVID-19. The sequencing sample was made of peripheral blood. The V call is TRBV15, the J call TRBJ2-3; the D is unclear. The CDR3 loop is CATSRPDFTDTQYF. The CDR3 DNA reads TGTGCCACCAGCAGGCCCGACTTCACAGATACGCAGTATTTT.